This T cell receptor beta chain stems from a study of CD8+CD57+ T cells in acquired aplastic anemia. Findings and caveats of the study: In common between the patients and the controls were approximately 28 CD8+ CDR3 sequences.

Genomic DNA, serving as template, underwent TCR beta VDJ and CDR3 profiling. A single record per CDR3 protein comes from TCRdb applying MiXCR to the reads. The repertoire holds around 210,000 distinct CDR3 sequences, 65% seen once, with around three fifths in the top ten. As regards this clonotype: No antigen is known for it.

Per the germline V gene, CDR1 is SGDLS and CDR2 is YYNGEE. The CDR3 is 13 amino acids. The V segment lost 3 bases and the J segment 10 bases; nucleotides outside the gene matches: 4. Patients sequenced had flow cytometry evidence of CD8+CD57+ cell expansion. Every patient had severe acquired aplastic anemia. At the time of blood sampling, patients had not yet received any therapy. The chain employs TRBV9 and TRBJ1-6; TRBD1 matches at 7 bases. The sequenced material came from sorted CD4+, CD8+, or CD8+CD57+ T cells (not recorded which) from PBMCs. The sequence was collected from a human donor with aplastic anemia. CDR3 bases: TGTGCCAGCAGCGCAGCGGACAGGTCACCCCTCCACTTT. Translated: CASSAADRSPLHF.